These 19 T cell receptor beta chains were all obtained from the same sample, sequenced in a study of blood T cells in healthy people across ages. A second PCR, run for about 6 to 11 cycles, used a sample-barcoded 5' primer plus a J-beta primer mix. MiXCR, applied by TCRdb to the 5' RACE reads, yields one record per CDR3 protein. The sample holds about 810,000 distinct CDR3 sequences, roughly 34% seen once. The sequenced sample consisted of blood. The receptors were sampled from a man between 18 and 35 years old in good health.

The CDR3 DNA reads TGCAGTGCCCGACAGGCGTATAATTCACCCCTCCACTTT. Its protein product is CSARQAYNSPLHF. This chain connects TRBV20-1 to TRBJ1-6; TRBD1 might be the D (6 bases). Germline assignment: CDR1 DFQATT and CDR2 SNEGSKA (reference sequence). The length of the CDR3 is 13 residues. V lost 6 bases to trimming and J lost 4 bases, with 10 bases between them.

This clonotype was observed a handful of times. The rearrangement joins TRBV7-9 to TRBJ1-2; a possible D gene is TRBD1 (6 bases). The length of the CDR3 is 14 residues. The germline V gene encodes CDR1 SEHNR and CDR2 FQNEAQ (reference sequence). Trimming removed 2 bases from V and 4 bases from J, with 11 bases in between. CDR3 bases: TGTGCCAGCAGCTTACCCCGGGACACCTATGGCTACACCTTC. It codes for CASSLPRDTYGYTF.

The V and J genes are TRBV7-2 and TRBJ1-5, with D unclear. Germline V gene lookup returns CDR1 SGHTA and CDR2 FQGNSA. CDR3 length: 15 residues. The ends were cut back, 1 base at V and 3 bases at J, with 10 bases in the middle. CDR3 nucleotides: TGTGCCAGCAGCTTAGAAGGTCCCCTCAATCAGCCCCAGCATTTT. It yields the protein CASSLEGPLNQPQHF.

This chain connects TRBV6-5 to TRBJ2-1; D may be TRBD2 (5 bases). The CDR3 length is 14 residues. Germline V gene data show CDR1 as MNHEY and CDR2 as SVGAGI. Trimming shortened V by 6 bases and J by 9 bases, and 18 bases separated the two germline ends. This CDR3 is CASSPRGGEGEQFF. The CDR3 DNA reads TGTGCCAGCAGCCCCCGAGGAGGTGAGGGTGAGCAGTTCTTC.

This clonotype was counted at least ten times. This chain joins TRBV5-1 and TRBJ2-1; TRBD1 might be the D (5 bases). V was cut by 4 bases and J by 0 bases, with 14 bases left in between. The V gene's germline CDR1 is SGHRS and CDR2 YFSETQ. CDR3 length equals 16 residues. In DNA, the CDR3 is TGCGCCAGCAGCGTTGACAGCGATCCCTCCTACAATGAGCAGTTCTTC. Its protein product is CASSVDSDPSYNEQFF. The full variable domain, in which reference TRBV5-1 and TRBJ2-1 provide the parts outside the CDR3, is KAGVTQTPRYLIKTRGQQVTLSCSPISGHRSVSWYQQTPGQGLQFLFEYFSETQRNKGNFPGRFSGRQFSNSRSEMNVSTLELGDSALYLCASSVDSDPSYNEQFFGPGTRLTVL.

The CDR3 loop reads CAISAADNQETQYF. Written as DNA, the CDR3 is TGTGCCATCAGTGCGGCGGACAACCAAGAGACCCAGTACTTC. The rearrangement uses TRBV10-3 and TRBJ2-5; weak D call: TRBD1 (5 bases). The CDR3 is 14 amino acids. V lost 4 bases and J 0 bases, leaving 9 bases between the germline ends. Germline values: CDR1 ENHRY, CDR2 SYGVKD.

V and J are TRBV29-1 and TRBJ2-1; a weak D match, TRBD1 (5 bases). The V end lost 4 bases, the J end lost 8 bases, and 15 bases lay between the germline ends. CDR1 and CDR2 from the germline V gene are SQVTM and ANQGSEA. This CDR3 has 13 residues. CDR3 in amino acids: CSVAPTGSHEQFF. DNA of the CDR3: TGCAGCGTTGCACCTACAGGTTCGCATGAGCAGTTCTTC.

The chain links TRBV5-1 to TRBJ2-2, with D perhaps matching TRBD2 (6 bases). Germline V gene sequence: CDR1 SGHRS, CDR2 YFSETQ. The ends were cut back, 5 bases at V and 5 bases at J, with 13 bases in the middle. This CDR3 spans 14 amino acids. CDR3 region: CASSSAAGTGELFF. The CDR3 DNA sequence: TGCGCCAGCAGTTCAGCCGCGGGGACCGGGGAGCTGTTTTTT.

In its sample, this clonotype was seen a few times. This chain links TRBV7-2 with TRBJ2-1; possibly TRBD1 for D (6 bases). CDR3 length: 12 amino acids. Germline CDR1 and CDR2: SGHTA and FQGNSA. Deletions cut 6 bases from V and 7 bases from J, with 10 bases between. CDR3 in DNA: TGTGCCAGCAGGGAACAGGGTAATGAGCAGTTCTTC. Translated, it gives CASREQGNEQFF.

V usage is TRBV14 and J usage is TRBJ2-1; 10 positions agree with TRBD2. Germline trimming cut 4 bases from V and 5 bases from J; bases unmatched to any gene: 5. CDR1 and CDR2 from the germline V gene are SGHDN and FVKESK. The CDR3 length is 15 residues. As DNA, the CDR3 is TGTGCCAGCAGCCTATATAGCGGGGGGCACAATGAGCAGTTCTTC. It specifies CASSLYSGGHNEQFF.

This chain joins TRBV25-1 and TRBJ2-2; D is uncertain. Trimming left V 8 bases short and J 4 bases short, with 11 bases between. Germline CDR1 reads MGHDK; CDR2 reads SYGVNS. CDR3 length: 13 residues. CDR3 sequence (DNA): TGTGCCAGCCTATCGGGTACCACCGGGGAGCTGTTTTTT. Translated: CASLSGTTGELFF.

At least ten counts were recorded for this clonotype. The chain couples TRBV3-1 to TRBJ2-4; TRBD2 is a possible D gene (7 bases). Trimming left V 0 bases short and J 1 base short, with 13 bases between. The germline CDR1 and CDR2 sequences are LGHDT and YNNKEL (reference sequence). The CDR3 runs to 17 residues. The DNA for the CDR3 is TGTGCCAGCAGCCAAGACTGGGGGGGCGAGGCCAAAAACATTCAGTACTTC. The encoded protein is CASSQDWGGEAKNIQYF.

About this clonotype: A clone one base away is much larger, so this may be a read error. V is TRBV12-3 or TRBV12-4 and J is TRBJ2-7; D tentatively reads TRBD1 or TRBD2 (5 bases each). With 7 bases removed from V and 0 bases from J, the gap between germline ends came to 13 bases. This CDR3 spans 14 amino acids. This CDR3 reads CASTRSGSSYEQYF. DNA of the CDR3: TGTGCCAGCACTCGGTCAGGGAGCTCCTACGAGCAGTACTTC.

The chain joins TRBV6-5 to TRBJ2-1; D is unresolved. Germline assignment: CDR1 MNHEY and CDR2 SVGAGI. The CDR3 consists of 14 residues. V lost 0 bases, J lost 6 bases, and 9 bases lay in between. DNA of the CDR3: TGTGCCAGCAGTTACTCGTTGCCTACCAATGAGCAGTTCTTC. It encodes CASSYSLPTNEQFF.

This chain uses TRBV20-1 with TRBJ1-2; 9 bases are shared with TRBD1. With 0 bases clipped from V and 4 bases from J, the junction kept 21 bases outside the gene matches. The CDR3 totals 20 residues. Germline V lookup: CDR1 DFQATT, CDR2 SNEGSKA (reference sequence). The CDR3 is CSARDIGGLQGAVLGYGYTF. CDR3 coding DNA: TGCAGTGCTAGAGATATAGGGGGGTTACAGGGGGCGGTCTTGGGCTATGGCTACACCTTC.

This chain uses TRBV9 with TRBJ1-3, with D possibly being TRBD1 (6 bases). CDR3 size: 15 residues. The V gene lost 2 bases and the J gene lost 5 bases, with 14 bases spanning the gap. Germline loops: CDR1 SGDLS, CDR2 YYNGEE. Written as DNA, the CDR3 is TGTGCCAGCAGCGTGGAGGGAGGACAGAGAAACACCATATATTTT. Encoded protein: CASSVEGGQRNTIYF.

The table lists this clonotype with a few counts. This CDR3 reads CASSQEGGSGNTIYF. DNA for the CDR3: TGCGCCAGCAGCCAAGAAGGGGGCTCTGGAAACACCATATATTTT. The chain carries TRBV4-3 and TRBJ1-3; D may be TRBD1 (6 bases). Germline V gene lookup returns CDR1 LGHNA and CDR2 YSLEER. This CDR3 contains 15 residues. V was shortened by 0 bases and J by 0 bases, with 6 bases between the two germline ends.

The genes are TRBV10-3 and TRBJ1-1; the D is unclear. There are 13 residues in the CDR3. Deletions cut 9 bases from V and 5 bases from J, with 16 bases between. Germline V gives CDR1 ENHRY, CDR2 SYGVKD. CDR3 nucleotides: TGTGCCATAACCGGGAACGTTGAGACTGAAGCTTTCTTT. Protein sequence: CAITGNVETEAFF.

This clonotype was recorded at least ten times. The V call is TRBV6-5, the J call TRBJ1-1; TRBD1 aligns across 7 bases. Trimming at V came to 2 bases and at J to 4 bases, leaving 4 bases not matched to a gene. CDR1 and CDR2 (germline): MNHEY, SVGAGI. This CDR3 region has 14 residues. In nucleotides, the CDR3 is TGTGCCAGCAGTTACCGACAGGGTGGCACTGAAGCTTTCTTT. Translated, it gives CASSYRQGGTEAFF.